Presented here are 31 T cell receptor beta chains from one specimen sequenced in a study of T cell repertoires in cytomegalovirus infection. One entry per CDR3 protein, called by TCRdb with MiXCR from the reads. The sample has around 490,000 distinct CDR3 sequences, around 27% seen once; the top ten hold roughly 13%. The specimen sequenced was PBMCs. The receptor set was obtained from a human donor in good health (CMV status not recorded). Some clones in this sample may be carry-over from other donors' samples.

The rearrangement links TRBV6-2 or TRBV6-3 to TRBJ2-7; 9 bases agree with TRBD2. Germline loops: CDR1 MNHEY, CDR2 SVGEGT. V lost 6 bases, J lost 6 bases, and 15 bases stayed unmatched. The CDR3 length is 16 residues. In DNA form, the CDR3 reads TGTGCCAGCAGCACCCTTGGTAGCGGGAGAAATACCGAGCAGTACGTC. Translation: CASSTLGSGRNTEQYV.

This chain connects TRBV2 to TRBJ2-3; 10 bases line up with TRBD2. The V and J ends lost 6 bases and 1 base, in that order; junction bases with no gene match: 4. The CDR3 has 15 residues. Looked up from germline, CDR1 is SNHLY and CDR2 is FYNNEI. CDR3 coding DNA: TGTGCCAGCAGGGGAGGACTAGCGGGCACAGATACGCAGTATTTT. Residues: CASRGGLAGTDTQYF.

This chain connects TRBV29-1 to TRBJ2-1; D perhaps matches TRBD1 (6 bases). The CDR3 covers 14 residues. The V gene's germline CDR1 is SQVTM and CDR2 ANQGSEA. V was pared by 3 bases and J by 6 bases, with 15 bases between. This CDR3 is CSVDVAYRVNEQFF. CDR3 sequence (DNA): TGCAGCGTTGACGTTGCGTACAGGGTCAATGAGCAGTTCTTC.

The rearrangement uses TRBV7-8 and TRBJ1-3, with 10 bases matching TRBD1. This CDR3 comprises 18 residues. The ends lost 4 bases at V and 0 bases at J; junction bases unmatched: 9. The germline gives CDR1 SGHVS, CDR2 FQNEAQ. CDR3 protein: CASSSWTGGRFSGNTIYF. Written as DNA, the CDR3 is TGTGCCAGCAGCTCCTGGACAGGGGGGAGATTCTCTGGAAACACCATATATTTT.

This chain links TRBV2 with TRBJ1-3; D is uncertain. With 2 bases removed from V and 5 bases from J, the gap between germline ends came to 7 bases. CDR1 is SNHLY and CDR2 is FYNNEI in the germline V gene. The CDR3 length is 13 residues. Written as DNA, the CDR3 is TGTGCCAGCAGTGAACACGCCCGAAACACCATATATTTT. This encodes CASSEHARNTIYF.

There are a few counts of this clonotype. The V and J genes are TRBV12-3 or TRBV12-4 and TRBJ2-1; perhaps TRBD1 as D (5 bases). This CDR3 has 14 residues. V lost 6 bases and J 10 bases, leaving 19 bases between the germline ends. CDR3 coding DNA: TGTGCCAGCAGGCCCGGGCCGCCTGACAGCGAGCAGTTCTTC. It codes for CASRPGPPDSEQFF.

This clonotype was seen at least ten times. The chain couples TRBV7-2 to TRBJ2-7; D gene unclear. Trimming shortened V by 1 base and J by 3 bases, and 13 bases separated the two germline ends. Looked up from germline, CDR1 is SGHTA and CDR2 is FQGNSA. This CDR3 is 15 amino acids long. Here the CDR3 DNA reads TGTGCCAGCAGCTTAGATATGGGCCCAGGCTACGAGCAGTACTTC. It is translated as CASSLDMGPGYEQYF. Using reference TRBV7-2 and TRBJ2-7 for the parts outside the CDR3, the full variable domain is GAGVSQSPSNKVTEKGKDVELRCDPISGHTALYWYRQSLGQGLEFLIYFQGNSAPDKSGLPSDRFSAERTGGSVSTLTIQRTQQEDSAVYLCASSLDMGPGYEQYFGPGTRLTVT.

V usage is TRBV5-4 and J usage is TRBJ2-7; D may be TRBD2 (7 bases). CDR1 is SGHNT, CDR2 YYREEE, per germline (reference sequence). The CDR3 runs 15 residues. V dropped 2 bases and J dropped 2 bases, with 14 bases sitting between them. The CDR3 nucleotides read TGTGCCAGCAGCTTTTGGGGGGGCCCGACCTACGAGCAGTACTTC. Protein sequence: CASSFWGGPTYEQYF.

This clonotype appeared a few times. V is TRBV6-5 and J is TRBJ2-1; 9 bases match TRBD2. The CDR3 is made up of 14 amino acids. V shed 10 bases, J shed 7 bases, and the junction held 11 bases outside the gene matches. Germline CDR1 MNHEY, CDR2 SVGAGI. Here the CDR3 DNA reads TGTGCCACTGCGGGTAGCGGGAGTTTGAATGAGCAGTTCTTC. As protein: CATAGSGSLNEQFF.

This clonotype turned up a few times. The chain combines TRBV6-1 with TRBJ1-1, with a weak D call TRBD1 (5 bases). V shed 5 bases and J shed 5 bases, with 12 bases lying between them. The CDR3 sequence is 13 residues long. Germline V gene lookup returns CDR1 MNHNS and CDR2 SASEGT. In DNA, the CDR3 is TGTGCCAGCAGTACCGACAGTAGGACTGAAGCTTTCTTT. This sequence encodes CASSTDSRTEAFF.

The rearrangement uses TRBV6-5 and TRBJ2-5; no definite D call. CDR1 MNHEY and CDR2 SVGAGI come from the germline V gene. The germline V and J ends were trimmed by 1 base and 5 bases, with 11 bases remaining between them. The CDR3 covers 14 residues. The CDR3 DNA sequence: TGTGCCAGCAGTTACTTGGGCCTCGGGGAGACCCAGTACTTC. Protein: CASSYLGLGETQYF.

This clonotype has a handful of counts. The rearrangement joins TRBV20-1 to TRBJ1-4; unclear D gene. This CDR3 spans 14 amino acids. V dropped 2 bases and J dropped 0 bases, with 7 bases sitting between them. Germline values: CDR1 DFQATT, CDR2 SNEGSKA (reference sequence). CDR3 amino acids: CSARKSATNEKLFF. The CDR3 DNA follows: TGCAGTGCTAGAAAGAGTGCAACTAATGAAAAACTGTTTTTT.

The chain has TRBV19 and TRBJ2-5; D is undetermined. Trimming stripped 6 bases from V and 1 base from J, with 9 bases between. Germline lookup yields CDR1 LNHDA and CDR2 SQIVND (reference sequence). The CDR3 runs 13 residues. CDR3 sequence (DNA): TGTGCCAGTAGAAAGGCTAGCCAAGAGACCCAGTACTTC. Its translation is CASRKASQETQYF.

For this clonotype: The junction departs from the called germline gene at one end, perhaps through a read error. This chain links TRBV4-1 with TRBJ1-5; unclear D gene. This CDR3 contains 15 residues. From germline, CDR1 is MGHRA and CDR2 YSYEKL. The CDR3 DNA follows: TGTGCCAGCAGCCAAGAGCAGGAGTACTATCAGCCCCAGCATTTT. Encoded protein: CASSQEQEYYQPQHF.

This clonotype was seen repeatedly, ten times or more. The chain recombines TRBV7-6 with TRBJ2-3; 10 bases are a match to TRBD2. The germline V gene has CDR1 SGHVS and CDR2 FNYEAQ. The V segment lost 0 bases and the J segment 0 bases; nucleotides outside the gene matches: 3. The CDR3 sequence is 17 residues long. In DNA form, the CDR3 reads TGTGCCAGCAGCTTAGCCCTAGCGGGAGCTAGCACAGATACGCAGTATTTT. Translated, it gives CASSLALAGASTDTQYF.

V usage is TRBV20-1 and J usage is TRBJ2-1; the D call may be TRBD1 or TRBD2 (5 bases each). The V end was cut by 1 base, the J end by 4 bases, with 8 bases between. The CDR3 is made up of 13 amino acids. Germline V gives CDR1 DFQATT, CDR2 SNEGSKA (reference sequence). The CDR3 DNA follows: TGCAGTGCTAGAGTCGGGACGTACAATGAGCAGTTCTTC. It is translated as CSARVGTYNEQFF.

As regards this clonotype: This may come from a read error, since a much larger clone is one base off. This rearrangement joins TRBV7-8 to TRBJ2-1; unclear D gene. Germline V gene data show CDR1 as SGHVS and CDR2 as FQNEAQ. This CDR3 is built from 15 residues. The CDR3 sequence is CASSRVVSSYIEQFF. In DNA, the CDR3 is TGTGCCAGCAGTCGCGTGGTTAGCTCCTACATTGAGCAGTTCTTC.

The chain links TRBV7-3 to TRBJ1-1; D is possibly TRBD1 (5 bases). CDR1 and CDR2 (germline): SGHTA, FQGTGA. With 5 bases removed from V and 7 bases from J, the gap between germline ends came to 17 bases. The CDR3 loop spans 14 amino acids. CDR3 in DNA: TGTGCCAGCAGCGCAGGCGGCAGGGCGATTGAAGCTTTCTTT. This encodes CASSAGGRAIEAFF.

This clonotype was observed a handful of times. V and J are TRBV6-2 or TRBV6-3 and TRBJ1-2; the match to TRBD1 covers 8 bases. CDR3 length equals 14 residues. The V segment lost 2 bases and the J segment 8 bases; nucleotides outside the gene matches: 7. Germline V gene sequence: CDR1 MNHEY, CDR2 SVGEGT. The DNA for the CDR3 is TGTGCCAGCAGTTACCGGACAGGGTCGATCGGCTACACCTTC. Translating it yields CASSYRTGSIGYTF.

This clonotype was seen repeatedly, ten times or more. The DNA is omitted, as the CDR3 cannot be located on it reliably, and the CDR3 follows TCRdb's listing. J is TRBJ2-1 and V is TRBV7-6. Germline CDR1 SGHVS, CDR2 FNYEAQ. A total of 15 residues make up the CDR3, ends included. The CDR3 spells CASSSSRRVDNEQFF.

In this sample, this clonotype turned up a few times. The V call is TRBV27, the J call TRBJ1-2; D not resolved. The ends were cut back, 5 bases at V and 4 bases at J, with 23 bases in the middle. The germline CDR1 and CDR2 sequences are MNHEY and SMNVEV (reference sequence). This CDR3 is 17 amino acids long. DNA of the CDR3: TGTGCCAGCAGTCCATACCCCGGAGAGGCGACTCTCTATGGCTACACCTTC. Encoded protein: CASSPYPGEATLYGYTF.

This chain links TRBV7-2 with TRBJ1-1, with D unclear. This CDR3 region has 13 residues. Per germline, CDR1 SGHTA and CDR2 FQGNSA. Trimming left V 7 bases short and J 0 bases short, with 9 bases between. The DNA of the CDR3 is TGTGCCAGCACCAAATACGTGAACACTGAAGCTTTCTTT. Its translation: CASTKYVNTEAFF.

J is TRBJ2-5 and V is TRBV6-2 or TRBV6-3; TRBD1 aligns across 8 bases. This CDR3 has 12 amino acids. V dropped 5 bases and J dropped 9; count of bases not matched to a gene: 5. The germline CDR1 and CDR2 sequences are MNHEY and SVGEGT. The CDR3 nucleotides read TGTGCCAGCAGTAGACAGGGGCTGGCCCAGTACTTC. This sequence encodes CASSRQGLAQYF.

The chain has TRBV12-3 or TRBV12-4 and TRBJ1-2; D ambiguous. This CDR3 spans 13 amino acids. Trimming took off 5 bases at V and 4 bases at J, with 11 bases between the two ends. In DNA form, the CDR3 reads TGTGCCAGCAGTGACGGGCCAAGCTATGGCTACACCTTC. Its protein product is CASSDGPSYGYTF.

The V and J genes are TRBV11-3 and TRBJ1-4; D gene uncertain. V was cut by 6 bases and J by 0 bases, with 20 bases left in between. Germline V gives CDR1 SGHNT, CDR2 YENEEA. CDR3 length: 18 amino acids. CDR3 in DNA: TGTGCCAGCAGTTTGGTGGACCAATTTTATGCAACTAATGAAAAACTGTTTTTT. Its protein is CASSLVDQFYATNEKLFF.

The table lists this clonotype with a few counts. This CDR3 reads CASSLQGAEGEQYF. The CDR3 DNA sequence: TGTGCCAGCAGCCTACAGGGGGCTGAGGGCGAGCAGTACTTC. The V gene is TRBV7-6, the J gene TRBJ2-7; the match to TRBD1 covers 9 bases. Trimming cost V 5 bases and J 6 bases; bases outside gene matches: 8. The CDR3 sequence is 14 residues long. Germline V lookup: CDR1 SGHVS, CDR2 FNYEAQ.

As regards this clonotype: Relative to the germline gene, one junction end is altered; a read error may explain this. This CDR3 reads CASSAPLLSTVAFF. The CDR3 coding sequence is TGTGCCAGCAGTGCCCCTTTGTTGAGCACTGTAGCTTTCTTT. The chain is built from TRBV6-2 or TRBV6-3 and TRBJ1-1; D unresolved. There are 14 residues in the CDR3. The germline CDR1 and CDR2 sequences are MNHEY and SVGEGT.

At least ten counts were recorded for this clonotype. This chain uses TRBV7-2 with TRBJ2-3; 7 nucleotides match TRBD1. The V segment lost 0 bases and the J segment 3 bases; nucleotides outside the gene matches: 6. Germline CDR1 and CDR2: SGHTA and FQGNSA. The CDR3 sequence is 16 residues long. CDR3 DNA sequence: TGTGCCAGCAGCTTAGCGGGGAACAGGGGAACAGATACGCAGTATTTT. Amino acid sequence: CASSLAGNRGTDTQYF. The full variable domain, completed using reference TRBV7-2 and TRBJ2-3, is GAGVSQSPSNKVTEKGKDVELRCDPISGHTALYWYRQSLGQGLEFLIYFQGNSAPDKSGLPSDRFSAERTGGSVSTLTIQRTQQEDSAVYLCASSLAGNRGTDTQYFGPGTRLTVL.

This clonotype was seen a single time. This may stem from a read error, because a much larger clone lies one nucleotide away. The rearrangement links TRBV7-2 to TRBJ2-5; TRBD2 aligns across 12 bases. Trimming took 2 bases from V and 5 from J; bases not matched to a gene: 6. This CDR3 has 16 amino acids. Germline loops: CDR1 SGHTA, CDR2 FQGNSA. CDR3: CASSLWLAGGRETQYF. The CDR3 DNA follows: TGTGCCAGCAGCTTATGGCTAGCGGGAGGGCGGGAGACCCAGTACTTC.

This clonotype was recorded many times. V is TRBV20-1 and J is TRBJ2-7, with D maybe TRBD2 (5 bases). V shed 1 base and J shed 0 bases, with 13 bases lying between them. Germline CDR1 is DFQATT and CDR2 is SNEGSKA (reference sequence). This CDR3 spans 15 amino acids. DNA for the CDR3: TGCAGTGCTAGAGCTCCCGGACTGAGCTCCTACGAGCAGTACGTC. It encodes CSARAPGLSSYEQYV.

The table lists this clonotype with a few counts. V gene TRBV12-3 or TRBV12-4 combines with J gene TRBJ1-5, with D tentatively TRBD1 (6 bases). The V gene lost 6 bases and the J gene lost 2 bases, with 8 bases spanning the gap. The CDR3 contains 13 residues. The CDR3 DNA reads TGTGCCAGCAGAGCAGGGGGCAATCAGCCCCAGCATTTT. This codes for CASRAGGNQPQHF.